Listed below are T cell receptor beta chains from one sample, sequenced in a study of CD8 T cells in ankylosing spondylitis. MiXCR, applied by TCRdb to the 5' RACE reads, yields one record per CDR3 protein. The table has roughly 670,000 distinct CDR3 sequences, 15% to 20% seen once. Sample: blood, either unsorted or a sorted T cell fraction (not recorded which). The receptors were sampled from a male donor with ankylosing spondylitis. CDR3s include the opening cysteine and the closing phenylalanine or tryptophan. Fields, in order: D gene, V gene, J gene, clone size, CDR3 protein, CDR3 DNA. D genes are given only for firm matches. Not all rows give a size; the values are once, few, many and, for expanded clones, a class.

D gene: NA; V gene: TRBV7-2; J gene: TRBJ1-1; clone size: NA; CDR3 protein: CASSLGRVGTDLIGAFF; CDR3 DNA: TGTGCCAGCAGCTTAGGCAGGGTAGGGACGGATTTGATTGGAGCTTTCTTT
D gene: TRBD1; V gene: TRBV5-1; J gene: TRBJ1-2; clone size: NA; CDR3 protein: CASSLVTGEGYGYTF; CDR3 DNA: TGCGCCAGCAGCTTGGTCACAGGGGAGGGCTATGGCTACACCTTC
D gene: NA; V gene: TRBV18; J gene: TRBJ2-2; clone size: NA; CDR3 protein: CASSPTVTENTGELFF; CDR3 DNA: TGTGCCAGCTCACCAACCGTGACGGAAAACACCGGGGAGCTGTTTTTT
D gene: TRBD1; V gene: TRBV20-1; J gene: TRBJ2-2; clone size: NA; CDR3 protein: CSGTGGLTYTGELFF; CDR3 DNA: TGCAGTGGGACAGGGGGCCTCACCTACACCGGGGAGCTGTTTTTT
D gene: NA; V gene: TRBV20-1; J gene: TRBJ2-1; clone size: few; CDR3 protein: CSASHNSYNEQFF; CDR3 DNA: TGCAGTGCTAGTCACAATTCCTACAATGAGCAGTTCTTC
D gene: NA; V gene: TRBV29-1; J gene: TRBJ2-2; clone size: many; CDR3 protein: CSVGHYTGELFF; CDR3 DNA: TGCAGCGTTGGACACTACACCGGGGAGCTGTTTTTT
D gene: TRBD2; V gene: TRBV7-2; J gene: TRBJ2-1; clone size: NA; CDR3 protein: CASADVGGGEDNEQFF; CDR3 DNA: TGTGCCAGCGCCGACGTGGGGGGAGGGGAGGACAATGAGCAGTTCTTC
D gene: NA; V gene: TRBV28; J gene: TRBJ2-5; clone size: few; CDR3 protein: CASSFDRDILETQYF; CDR3 DNA: NA
D gene: NA; V gene: TRBV20-1; J gene: TRBJ2-1; clone size: many; CDR3 protein: CSAMDGPEQFF; CDR3 DNA: TGCAGTGCTATGGACGGCCCTGAGCAGTTCTTC
D gene: TRBD1; V gene: TRBV5-1; J gene: TRBJ1-6; clone size: few; CDR3 protein: CASSSRDRRNSPLHF; CDR3 DNA: TGCGCCAGCAGCTCCAGGGACAGGCGAAATTCACCCCTCCACTTT
D gene: TRBD1; V gene: TRBV10-3; J gene: TRBJ1-2; clone size: NA; CDR3 protein: CAISGQGDFYGYTF; CDR3 DNA: TGTGCCATCAGCGGACAGGGGGATTTTTATGGCTACACCTTC
D gene: TRBD2; V gene: TRBV20-1; J gene: TRBJ2-7; clone size: NA; CDR3 protein: CSAPTSGSYEQYF; CDR3 DNA: TGCAGTGCTCCAACTAGCGGGAGCTACGAGCAGTACTTC
D gene: NA; V gene: TRBV10-3; J gene: TRBJ2-6; clone size: NA; CDR3 protein: CATRLDSGANVLTF; CDR3 DNA: TGTGCCACTCGGCTGGACTCTGGGGCCAACGTCCTGACTTTC
D gene: TRBD1; V gene: TRBV7-8; J gene: TRBJ1-5; clone size: once; CDR3 protein: CASSLTGGWRGNQPQHF; CDR3 DNA: TGTGCCAGCAGCTTGACAGGGGGCTGGAGGGGCAATCAGCCCCAGCATTTT
D gene: NA; V gene: TRBV5-1; J gene: TRBJ1-2; clone size: few; CDR3 protein: CASSLMSNYGYTF; CDR3 DNA: TGCGCCAGCAGCTTGATGTCTAACTATGGCTACACCTTC
D gene: NA; V gene: TRBV10-3; J gene: TRBJ1-1; clone size: NA; CDR3 protein: CAISEGVNTEAFF; CDR3 DNA: TGTGCCATCAGTGAGGGGGTGAATACTGAAGCTTTCTTT
D gene: TRBD1; V gene: TRBV12-3/TRBV12-4; J gene: TRBJ1-2; clone size: NA; CDR3 protein: CASRRTGGATGSGYTF; CDR3 DNA: TGTGCCAGCAGGCGGACAGGGGGTGCAACAGGATCCGGCTACACCTTC
D gene: NA; V gene: TRBV4-1; J gene: TRBJ2-7; clone size: many; CDR3 protein: CASSQERQGGEQYF; CDR3 DNA: TGCGCCAGCAGCCAAGAGAGGCAGGGTGGCGAGCAGTACTTC
D gene: TRBD1; V gene: TRBV2; J gene: TRBJ1-6; clone size: few; CDR3 protein: CASSAGGFTYNSPLHF; CDR3 DNA: TGTGCCAGCAGTGCAGGGGGCTTCACCTATAATTCACCCCTCCACTTT
D gene: TRBD1; V gene: TRBV4-1; J gene: TRBJ1-3; clone size: few; CDR3 protein: CASSQGAGGSGNTIYF; CDR3 DNA: TGCGCCAGCAGCCAAGGGGCAGGGGGCTCTGGAAACACCATATATTTT
D gene: NA; V gene: TRBV7-3; J gene: TRBJ2-1; clone size: NA; CDR3 protein: CASSPLGAVSEQFF; CDR3 DNA: TGTGCCAGCAGCCCCCTCGGAGCGGTTAGTGAGCAGTTCTTC
D gene: TRBD2; V gene: TRBV7-3; J gene: TRBJ2-7; clone size: NA; CDR3 protein: CALGRADYEQYF; CDR3 DNA: TGTGCCCTCGGGAGGGCGGATTACGAGCAGTACTTC
D gene: NA; V gene: TRBV4-3; J gene: TRBJ1-6; clone size: few; CDR3 protein: CASSQARNYNSPLHF; CDR3 DNA: TGCGCCAGCAGCCAAGCACGGAACTATAATTCACCCCTCCACTTT
D gene: NA; V gene: TRBV20-1; J gene: TRBJ2-3; clone size: NA; CDR3 protein: CSAGDSGSYTDTQYF; CDR3 DNA: TGCAGTGCTGGGGACTCGGGCAGCTACACAGATACGCAGTATTTT
D gene: TRBD2; V gene: TRBV7-2; J gene: TRBJ2-7; clone size: few; CDR3 protein: CASSLDGAGAYEQYF; CDR3 DNA: TGTGCCAGCAGCTTAGACGGTGCGGGAGCCTACGAGCAGTACTTC
D gene: NA; V gene: TRBV30; J gene: TRBJ1-1; clone size: NA; CDR3 protein: CAWSVRERDYFF; CDR3 DNA: TGTGCCTGGAGTGTACGGGAGAGGGACTATTTCTTT
D gene: NA; V gene: TRBV29-1; J gene: TRBJ2-5; clone size: once; CDR3 protein: CSVVGAQETQYF; CDR3 DNA: TGCAGCGTTGTAGGCGCACAAGAGACCCAGTACTTC
D gene: NA; V gene: TRBV6-5; J gene: TRBJ2-2; clone size: few; CDR3 protein: CASSYPGHVNTGELFF; CDR3 DNA: TGTGCCAGCAGTTACCCGGGACATGTGAACACCGGGGAGCTGTTTTTT
D gene: NA; V gene: TRBV6-5; J gene: TRBJ2-2; clone size: few; CDR3 protein: CASSYPGTDPPTGELFF; CDR3 DNA: TGTGCCAGCAGTTACCCAGGGACGGATCCTCCTACCGGGGAGCTGTTTTTT
D gene: TRBD1; V gene: TRBV6-2/TRBV6-3; J gene: TRBJ1-2; clone size: NA; CDR3 protein: CAAGQGVIGYTF; CDR3 DNA: TGTGCCGCTGGACAGGGGGTGATTGGCTACACCTTC
D gene: NA; V gene: TRBV6-5; J gene: TRBJ2-1; clone size: NA; CDR3 protein: CASSYSQLTPPYNEQFF; CDR3 DNA: TGTGCCAGCAGTTACTCCCAACTTACTCCCCCTTACAATGAGCAGTTCTTC
D gene: TRBD2; V gene: TRBV20-1; J gene: TRBJ2-1; clone size: few; CDR3 protein: CSARPLREGLNEQFF; CDR3 DNA: TGCAGTGCTAGACCTCTGCGGGAGGGCCTCAATGAGCAGTTCTTC
D gene: TRBD1; V gene: TRBV7-3; J gene: TRBJ2-1; clone size: few; CDR3 protein: CASSLQGTGPPNEQFF; CDR3 DNA: TGTGCCAGCAGCTTACAGGGGACAGGGCCCCCCAATGAGCAGTTCTTC
D gene: NA; V gene: TRBV7-2; J gene: TRBJ2-7; clone size: NA; CDR3 protein: CASSLAVPSTLGLGSYEQYF; CDR3 DNA: TGTGCCAGCAGCTTAGCAGTACCCAGTACCCTAGGGTTGGGTTCCTACGAGCAGTACTTC
D gene: NA; V gene: TRBV14; J gene: TRBJ1-1; clone size: NA; CDR3 protein: CASSQDPGFHDTEAFF; CDR3 DNA: TGTGCCAGCAGCCAAGATCCCGGGTTTCATGACACTGAAGCTTTCTTT
D gene: NA; V gene: TRBV12-3/TRBV12-4; J gene: TRBJ2-1; clone size: few; CDR3 protein: CASSLTPDGPHEQFF; CDR3 DNA: TGTGCCAGCAGTTTAACCCCGGACGGCCCCCATGAGCAGTTCTTC
D gene: NA; V gene: TRBV12-3/TRBV12-4; J gene: TRBJ1-4; clone size: NA; CDR3 protein: CARPYATNEKLFF; CDR3 DNA: TGTGCCAGACCATACGCAACTAATGAAAAACTGTTTTTT
D gene: NA; V gene: TRBV10-3; J gene: TRBJ2-3; clone size: many; CDR3 protein: CAISDSWASTDTQYF; CDR3 DNA: TGTGCCATCAGTGATTCCTGGGCTAGCACAGATACGCAGTATTTT
D gene: NA; V gene: TRBV6-2/TRBV6-3; J gene: TRBJ1-1; clone size: NA; CDR3 protein: CATMGFFDTEAFF; CDR3 DNA: TGTGCCACCATGGGGTTTTTCGACACTGAAGCTTTCTTT
D gene: TRBD1; V gene: TRBV6-5; J gene: TRBJ1-1; clone size: NA; CDR3 protein: CASSSTPGTGTFF; CDR3 DNA: TGTGCCAGCAGTTCGACACCCGGGACAGGAACTTTCTTT
D gene: NA; V gene: TRBV6-5; J gene: TRBJ1-5; clone size: few; CDR3 protein: CASSSPPNRGDSNQPQHF; CDR3 DNA: TGTGCCAGCAGTTCCCCACCGAACCGAGGGGATAGCAATCAGCCCCAGCATTTT
D gene: NA; V gene: TRBV29-1; J gene: TRBJ1-5; clone size: NA; CDR3 protein: CSVRDPNQPQHF; CDR3 DNA: TGCAGCGTTCGGGACCCTAATCAGCCCCAGCATTTT